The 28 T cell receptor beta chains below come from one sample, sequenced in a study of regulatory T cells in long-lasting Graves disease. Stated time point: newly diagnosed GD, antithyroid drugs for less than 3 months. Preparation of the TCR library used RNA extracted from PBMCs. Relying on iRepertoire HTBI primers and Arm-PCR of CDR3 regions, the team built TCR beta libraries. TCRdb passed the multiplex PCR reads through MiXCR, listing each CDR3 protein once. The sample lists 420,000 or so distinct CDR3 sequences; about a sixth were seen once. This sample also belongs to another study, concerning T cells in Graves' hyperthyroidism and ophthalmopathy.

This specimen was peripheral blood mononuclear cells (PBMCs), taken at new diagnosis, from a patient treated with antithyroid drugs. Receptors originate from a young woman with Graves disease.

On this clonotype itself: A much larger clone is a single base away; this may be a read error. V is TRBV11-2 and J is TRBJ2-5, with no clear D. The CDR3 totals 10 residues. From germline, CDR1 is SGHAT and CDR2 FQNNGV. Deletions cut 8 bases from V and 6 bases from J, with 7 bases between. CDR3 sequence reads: CASEQKTQYF. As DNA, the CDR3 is TGTGCCAGCGAACAAAAGACCCAGTACTTC. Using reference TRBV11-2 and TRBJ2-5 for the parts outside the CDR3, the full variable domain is EAGVAQSPRYKIIEKRQSVAFWCNPISGHATLYWYQQILGQGPKLLIQFQNNGVVDDSQLPKDRFSAERLKGVDSTLKIQPAKLEDSAVYLCASEQKTQYFGPGTRLLVL.

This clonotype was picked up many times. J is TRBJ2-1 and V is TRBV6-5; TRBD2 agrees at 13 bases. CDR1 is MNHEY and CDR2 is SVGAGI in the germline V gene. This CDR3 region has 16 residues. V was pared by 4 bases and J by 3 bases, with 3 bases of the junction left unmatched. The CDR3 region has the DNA TGTGCCAGCAGTTGGACTAGCGGGAGTAGCTACAATGAGCAGTTCTTC. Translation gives CASSWTSGSSYNEQFF.

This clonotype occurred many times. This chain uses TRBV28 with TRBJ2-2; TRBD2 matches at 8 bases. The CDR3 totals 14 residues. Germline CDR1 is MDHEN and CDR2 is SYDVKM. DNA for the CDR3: TGTGCTTCTAAGGCGCTAGCGGGCACCGGGGAGCTGTTTTTT. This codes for CASKALAGTGELFF.

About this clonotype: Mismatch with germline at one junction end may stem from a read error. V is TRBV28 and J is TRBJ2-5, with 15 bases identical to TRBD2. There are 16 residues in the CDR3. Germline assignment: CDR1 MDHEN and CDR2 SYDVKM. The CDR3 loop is CASSLLGLAGGESQYF. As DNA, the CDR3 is TGTGCCAGCAGTTTATTGGGACTAGCGGGAGGAGAGTCCCAGTACTTC.

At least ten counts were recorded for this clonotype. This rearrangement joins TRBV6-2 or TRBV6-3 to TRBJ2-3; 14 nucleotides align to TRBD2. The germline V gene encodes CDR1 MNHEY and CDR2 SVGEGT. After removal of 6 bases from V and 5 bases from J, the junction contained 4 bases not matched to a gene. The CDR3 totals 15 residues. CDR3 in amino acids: CASRGTSGRGDTQYF. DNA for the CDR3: TGTGCCAGCAGGGGGACTAGCGGGAGAGGAGATACGCAGTATTTT.

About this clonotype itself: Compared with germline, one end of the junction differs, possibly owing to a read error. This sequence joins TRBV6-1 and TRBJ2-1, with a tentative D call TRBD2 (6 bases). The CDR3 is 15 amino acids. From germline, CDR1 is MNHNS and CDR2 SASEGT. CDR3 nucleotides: TGTGCCAGCAGTGAAGCTAGCGGCTCCTACAGTGAGCAGTTCTTC. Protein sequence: CASSEASGSYSEQFF.

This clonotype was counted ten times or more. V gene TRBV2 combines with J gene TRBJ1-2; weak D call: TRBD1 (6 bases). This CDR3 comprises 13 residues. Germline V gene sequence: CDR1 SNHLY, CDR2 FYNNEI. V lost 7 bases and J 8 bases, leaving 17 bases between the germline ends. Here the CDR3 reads CASTDSISRGYTF. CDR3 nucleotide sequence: TGTGCCAGCACGGACAGCATTTCTAGGGGCTACACCTTC.

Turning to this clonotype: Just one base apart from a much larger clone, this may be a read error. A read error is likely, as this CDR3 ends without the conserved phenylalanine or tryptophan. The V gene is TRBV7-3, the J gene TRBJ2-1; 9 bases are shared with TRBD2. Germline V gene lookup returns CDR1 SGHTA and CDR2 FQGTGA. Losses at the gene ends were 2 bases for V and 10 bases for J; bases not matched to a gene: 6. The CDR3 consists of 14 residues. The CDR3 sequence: CASSLASGEGEQFS. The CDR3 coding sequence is TGTGCCAGCAGCTTAGCTAGCGGGGAAGGGGAGCAGTTCTCC.

The CDR3 is CATSRQSNQETQYF. CDR3 DNA: TGTGCCACCAGCAGACAATCGAATCAAGAGACCCAGTACTTC. The chain uses TRBV15 and TRBJ2-5; no reliable D call. Per the germline V gene, CDR1 is LNHNV and CDR2 is YYDKDF (reference sequence). V was cut by 2 bases and J by 2 bases, with 9 bases left in between. CDR3 length: 14 amino acids.

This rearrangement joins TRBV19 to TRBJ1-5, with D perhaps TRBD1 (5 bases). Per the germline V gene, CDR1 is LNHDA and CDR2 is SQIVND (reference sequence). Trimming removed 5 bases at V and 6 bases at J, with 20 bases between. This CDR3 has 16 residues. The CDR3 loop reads CASSSSSGTLTQPQHF. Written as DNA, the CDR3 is TGTGCCAGTAGTTCAAGTTCCGGGACGTTAACTCAGCCCCAGCATTTT.

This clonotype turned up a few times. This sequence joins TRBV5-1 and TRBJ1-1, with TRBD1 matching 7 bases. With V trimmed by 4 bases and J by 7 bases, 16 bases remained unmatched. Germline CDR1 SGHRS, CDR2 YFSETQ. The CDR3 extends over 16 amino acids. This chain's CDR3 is CASSHGQDHLGGEAFF. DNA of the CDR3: TGCGCCAGCAGCCATGGACAGGACCACTTGGGAGGTGAAGCTTTCTTT. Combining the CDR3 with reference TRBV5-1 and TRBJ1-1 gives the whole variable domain KAGVTQTPRYLIKTRGQQVTLSCSPISGHRSVSWYQQTPGQGLQFLFEYFSETQRNKGNFPGRFSGRQFSNSRSEMNVSTLELGDSALYLCASSHGQDHLGGEAFFGQGTRLTVV.

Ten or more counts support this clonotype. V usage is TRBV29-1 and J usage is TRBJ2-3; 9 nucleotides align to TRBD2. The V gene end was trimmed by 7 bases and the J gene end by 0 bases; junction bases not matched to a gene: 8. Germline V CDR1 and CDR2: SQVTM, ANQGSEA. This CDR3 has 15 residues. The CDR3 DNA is TGCAGCGGAAGCGGGAGGTCCTCTAGCACAGATACGCAGTATTTT. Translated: CSGSGRSSSTDTQYF.

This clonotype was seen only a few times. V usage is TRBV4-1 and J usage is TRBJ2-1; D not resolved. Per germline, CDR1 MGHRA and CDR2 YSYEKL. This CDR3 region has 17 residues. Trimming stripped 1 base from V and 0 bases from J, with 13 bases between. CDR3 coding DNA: TGCGCCAGCAGCCAAGTCCCTCCACCCTACTCCTACAATGAGCAGTTCTTC. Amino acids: CASSQVPPPYSYNEQFF.

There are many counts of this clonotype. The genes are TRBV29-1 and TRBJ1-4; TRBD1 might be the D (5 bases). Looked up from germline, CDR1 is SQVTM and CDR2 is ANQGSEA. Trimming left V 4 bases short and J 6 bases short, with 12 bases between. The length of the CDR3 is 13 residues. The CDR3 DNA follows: TGCAGCGTTGCGGGGACGGCGGATGAAAAACTGTTTTTT. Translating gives CSVAGTADEKLFF.

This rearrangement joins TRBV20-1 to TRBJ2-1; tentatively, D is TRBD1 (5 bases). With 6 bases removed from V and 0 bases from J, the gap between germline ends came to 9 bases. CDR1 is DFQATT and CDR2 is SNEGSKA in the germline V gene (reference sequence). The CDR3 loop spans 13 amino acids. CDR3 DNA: TGCAGTGCAGTCAGGGACTCCTACAATGAGCAGTTCTTC. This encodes CSAVRDSYNEQFF.

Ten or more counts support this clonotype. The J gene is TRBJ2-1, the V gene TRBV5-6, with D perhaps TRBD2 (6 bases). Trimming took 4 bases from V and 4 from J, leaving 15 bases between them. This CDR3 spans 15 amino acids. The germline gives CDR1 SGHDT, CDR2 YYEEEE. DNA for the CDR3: TGTGCCAGCAGCCTCAGGAGGGAGAGGTACAATGAGCAGTTCTTC. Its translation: CASSLRRERYNEQFF.

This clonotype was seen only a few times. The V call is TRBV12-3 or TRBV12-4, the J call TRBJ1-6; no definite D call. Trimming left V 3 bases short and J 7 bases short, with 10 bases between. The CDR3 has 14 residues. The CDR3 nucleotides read TGTGCCAGCAGTTTGGGAGGGCTCAATTCACCCCTCCACTTT. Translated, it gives CASSLGGLNSPLHF.

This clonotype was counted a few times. The chain's CDR3 is CSVVWVLGAEAFF. CDR3 sequence (DNA): TGCAGCGTTGTGTGGGTCTTAGGGGCTGAAGCTTTCTTT. This rearrangement joins TRBV29-1 to TRBJ1-1; maybe TRBD1 (5 bases). This CDR3 is built from 13 residues. Per the germline V gene, CDR1 is SQVTM and CDR2 is ANQGSEA. Trimming stripped 4 bases from V and 6 bases from J, with 15 bases between.

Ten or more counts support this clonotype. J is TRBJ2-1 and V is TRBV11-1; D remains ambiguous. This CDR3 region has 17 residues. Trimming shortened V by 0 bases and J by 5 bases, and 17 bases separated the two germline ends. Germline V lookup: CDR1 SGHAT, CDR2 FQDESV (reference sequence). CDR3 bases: TGTGCCAGCAGCTTAGCTCAAGGGTTTTTGTGGCACAATGAGCAGTTCTTC. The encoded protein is CASSLAQGFLWHNEQFF. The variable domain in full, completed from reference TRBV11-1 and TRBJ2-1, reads EAEVAQSPRYKITEKSQAVAFWCDPISGHATLYWYRQILGQGPELLVQFQDESVVDDSQLPKDRFSAERLKGVDSTLKIQPAELGDSAMYLCASSLAQGFLWHNEQFFGPGTRLTVL.

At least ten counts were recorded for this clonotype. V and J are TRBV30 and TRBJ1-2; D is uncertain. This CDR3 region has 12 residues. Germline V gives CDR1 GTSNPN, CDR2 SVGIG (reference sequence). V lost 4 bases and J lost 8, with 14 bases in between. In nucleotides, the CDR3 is TGTGCCTGGAATTTTCAGGCGCGGGGCTACACCTTC. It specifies CAWNFQARGYTF.

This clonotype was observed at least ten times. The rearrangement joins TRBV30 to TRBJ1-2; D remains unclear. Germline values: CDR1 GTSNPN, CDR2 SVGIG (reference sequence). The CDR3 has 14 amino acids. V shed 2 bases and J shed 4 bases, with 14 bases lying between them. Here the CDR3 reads CAWSMALRFYGYTF. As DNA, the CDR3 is TGTGCCTGGAGTATGGCCCTACGGTTCTATGGCTACACCTTC.

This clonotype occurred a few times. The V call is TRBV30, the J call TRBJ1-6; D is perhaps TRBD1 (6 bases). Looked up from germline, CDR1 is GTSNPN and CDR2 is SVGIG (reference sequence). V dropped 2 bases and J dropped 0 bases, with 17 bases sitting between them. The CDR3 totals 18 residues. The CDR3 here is CAWSLTGIRSSYNSPLHF. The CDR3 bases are TGTGCCTGGAGTCTAACAGGGATAAGGAGCTCCTATAATTCACCCCTCCACTTT.

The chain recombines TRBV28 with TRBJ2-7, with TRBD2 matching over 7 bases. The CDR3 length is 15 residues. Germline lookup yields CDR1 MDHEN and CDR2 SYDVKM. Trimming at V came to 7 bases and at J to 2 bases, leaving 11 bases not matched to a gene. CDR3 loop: CASNSRGLAAYEQYF. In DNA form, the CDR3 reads TGTGCCAGCAACTCGCGGGGCCTAGCGGCCTACGAGCAGTACTTC.

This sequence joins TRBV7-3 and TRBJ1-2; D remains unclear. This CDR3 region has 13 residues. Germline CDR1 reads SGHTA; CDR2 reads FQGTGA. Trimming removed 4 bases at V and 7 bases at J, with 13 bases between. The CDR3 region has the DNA TGTGCCAGCAGCTCATTAACCGGCGGTGGCTACACCTTC. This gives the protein CASSSLTGGGYTF.

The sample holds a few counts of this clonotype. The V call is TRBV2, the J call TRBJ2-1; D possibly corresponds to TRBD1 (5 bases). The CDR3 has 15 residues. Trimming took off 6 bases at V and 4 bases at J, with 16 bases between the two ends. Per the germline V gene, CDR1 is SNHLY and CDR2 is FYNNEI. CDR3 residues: CASRARANRYNEQFF. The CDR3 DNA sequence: TGTGCCAGCAGGGCCAGAGCAAACAGGTACAATGAGCAGTTCTTC.

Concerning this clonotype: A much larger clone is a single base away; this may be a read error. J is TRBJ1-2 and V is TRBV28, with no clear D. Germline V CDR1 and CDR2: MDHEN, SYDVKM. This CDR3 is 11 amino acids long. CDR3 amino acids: CAISSSKHFTF. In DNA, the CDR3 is TGTGCCATCAGTTCCTCTAAACATTTTACCTTC.

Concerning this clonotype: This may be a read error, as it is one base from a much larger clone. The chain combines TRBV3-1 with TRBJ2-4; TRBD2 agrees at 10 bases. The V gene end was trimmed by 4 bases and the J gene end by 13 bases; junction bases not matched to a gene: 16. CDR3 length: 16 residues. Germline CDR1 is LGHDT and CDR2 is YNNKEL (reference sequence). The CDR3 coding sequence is TGTGCCAGCAGCCTTACCGGGACTAGCGTTTACAATGAGCAGTACTTC. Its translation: CASSLTGTSVYNEQYF.

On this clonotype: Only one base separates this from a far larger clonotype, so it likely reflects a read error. The CDR3 region has the DNA TGTGCCAGCAGCCCACGAGCGGGGGAGAATGAGCAGTACTTC. It codes for CASSPRAGENEQYF. The chain joins TRBV3-1 to TRBJ2-3, with 8 bases lining up with TRBD2. The better agreement between TRBJ2-7 and the DNA end casts doubt on the J call. The CDR3 extends over 14 amino acids. The germline V gene encodes CDR1 LGHDT and CDR2 YNNKEL (reference sequence).